Below are 27 T cell receptor beta chains sequenced from a single sample in a study of shared clonotypes between healthy human individuals. Produced via immunoSEQ multiplex PCR; TCRdb's table is partial and in-frame only. The table lists roughly 410,000 clones, 95% to 97% of them singletons, with approximately 0.32% in the top ten. The sample comprised memory CD8+ T cells sorted from blood. Subset meaning: CD45RO+ cells pooled with CCR7-negative TemRA cells. All receptors come from a young man in good health.

The chain uses TRBV7-9 and TRBJ2-2; 8 bases fit TRBD1. This CDR3 is built from 16 residues. Germline lookup yields CDR1 SEHNR and CDR2 FQNEAQ (reference sequence). Germline trimming cut 4 bases from V and 1 base from J; bases unmatched to any gene: 5. CDR3 residues: CASSYHRGVNTGELFF. As DNA, the CDR3 is TGTGCCAGCAGCTACCACAGGGGGGTGAACACCGGGGAGCTGTTTTTT.

The table lists this clone with a count of one. The J gene is TRBJ2-2, the V gene TRBV13; D gene uncertain. V lost 7 bases, J lost 0 bases, and 6 bases lay in between. Germline V lookup: CDR1 PRHDT, CDR2 FYEKMQ (reference sequence). The CDR3 length is 13 residues. The chain's CDR3 is CASTAANTGELFF. CDR3 DNA: TGTGCCAGCACGGCAGCGAACACCGGGGAGCTGTTTTTT. Combining the CDR3 with reference TRBV13 and TRBJ2-2 gives the whole variable domain AAGVIQSPRHLIKEKRETATLKCYPIPRHDTVYWYQQGPGQDPQFLISFYEKMQSDKGSIPDRFSAQQFSDYHSELNMSSLELGDSALYFCASTAANTGELFFGEGSRLTVL.

This clone has only one observation. The chain couples TRBV29-1 to TRBJ2-1; D is ambiguous. The CDR3 extends over 11 amino acids. Germline CDR1 and CDR2: SQVTM and ANQGSEA. CDR3 protein: CTSVVNNEQFF. The CDR3 region has the DNA TGCACCTCCGTAGTCAACAATGAGCAGTTCTTC.

The CDR3 reads CASSDSGENNEQFF. The CDR3 DNA reads as TGTGCCAGCAGTGACTCGGGAGAGAACAATGAGCAGTTCTTC. The chain has TRBV6-4 and TRBJ2-1, with D possibly matching TRBD2 (5 bases). Germline V lookup: CDR1 MRHNA, CDR2 SNTAGT. Trimming cost V 0 bases and J 5 bases, with 8 bases left between them. The CDR3 has 14 residues.

The genes are TRBV6-5 and TRBJ1-4, with 7 bases aligning to TRBD1. Germline lookup yields CDR1 MNHEY and CDR2 SVGAGI. Trimming took 2 bases from V and 10 from J; bases not matched to a gene: 13. The CDR3 is 16 amino acids. The CDR3: CASSYNTPRQGGKLFF. The CDR3 DNA reads TGTGCCAGCAGTTACAACACACCAAGACAGGGTGGAAAACTGTTTTTT.

The J gene is TRBJ2-3, the V gene TRBV2, with D possibly TRBD1 on 6 matching bases. This CDR3 contains 12 residues. Trimming took 7 bases from V and 5 from J, leaving 10 bases between them. Looked up from germline, CDR1 is SNHLY and CDR2 is FYNNEI. The CDR3 reads CASNRVGDTQYF. CDR3 nucleotide sequence: TGTGCCAGCAACAGGGTGGGAGATACGCAGTATTTT.

The V and J genes are TRBV7-2 and TRBJ1-1, with D perhaps TRBD1 (6 bases). Trimming took 5 bases from V and 4 from J, leaving 14 bases between them. Germline V gene lookup returns CDR1 SGHTA and CDR2 FQGNSA. The CDR3 sequence is 14 residues long. CDR3 protein: CASSARDIFTEAFF. CDR3 DNA sequence: TGTGCCAGCAGCGCGCGGGACATTTTCACTGAAGCTTTCTTT.

This clone has a single count. The rearrangement joins TRBV5-1 to TRBJ2-2, with D uncertain. V shed 2 bases and J shed 6 bases, with 8 bases lying between them. The CDR3 is 13 residues long. Germline V gene sequence: CDR1 SGHRS, CDR2 YFSETQ. In nucleotides, the CDR3 is TGCGCCAGCAGCTTCGACTGGTCCGGGGAGCTGTTTTTT. Encoded protein: CASSFDWSGELFF.

The CDR3 sequence: CASSYPPTSYEQYF. The CDR3 DNA is TGTGCCAGCAGCTACCCCCCGACCTCCTACGAGCAGTACTTC. V gene TRBV7-9 combines with J gene TRBJ2-7; D gene uncertain. V gave up 4 bases and J gave up 0 bases, with 10 bases separating them. This CDR3 spans 14 amino acids. The germline V gene has CDR1 SEHNR and CDR2 FQNEAQ (reference sequence).

The CDR3 coding sequence is TGTGCCAGCTTCGCCCCTAACTACGAGCAGTACTTC. Its protein is CASFAPNYEQYF. The chain carries TRBV2 and TRBJ2-7, with D unclear. The germline V gene has CDR1 SNHLY and CDR2 FYNNEI. V lost 8 bases and J lost 3, with 11 bases in between. The CDR3 length is 12 residues. The variable domain in full, completed from reference TRBV2 and TRBJ2-7, reads EPEVTQTPSHQVTQMGQEVILRCVPISNHLYFYWYRQILGQKVEFLVSFYNNEISEKSEIFDDQFSVERPDGSNFTLKIRSTKLEDSAMYFCASFAPNYEQYFGPGTRLTVT.

The rearrangement uses TRBV28 and TRBJ2-1; tentative D call: TRBD1 (5 bases). Germline loops: CDR1 MDHEN, CDR2 SYDVKM. This CDR3 is built from 16 residues. V shed 4 bases and J shed 4 bases, with 17 bases lying between them. The CDR3 here is CASSSPGRGRYNEQFF. In DNA, the CDR3 is TGTGCCAGCAGTTCCCCCGGTAGGGGCAGGTACAATGAGCAGTTCTTC. The variable domain in full, completed from reference TRBV28 and TRBJ2-1, reads DVKVTQSSRYLVKRTGEKVFLECVQDMDHENMFWYRQDPGLGLRLIYFSYDVKMKEKGDIPEGYSVSREKKERFSLILESASTNQTSMYLCASSSPGRGRYNEQFFGPGTRLTVL.

The rearrangement joins TRBV10-3 to TRBJ2-7, with no clear D. The CDR3 extends over 13 amino acids. CDR1 is ENHRY and CDR2 is SYGVKD in the germline V gene. Deletions cut 5 bases from V and 1 base from J, with 9 bases between. CDR3 loop: CAISLTDSYEQYF. In DNA form, the CDR3 reads TGTGCCATCAGTTTGACGGATTCCTACGAGCAGTACTTC.

V usage is TRBV2 and J usage is TRBJ2-7; weak D call: TRBD1 (6 bases). The CDR3 loop spans 13 amino acids. The V gene's germline CDR1 is SNHLY and CDR2 FYNNEI. V gave up 6 bases and J gave up 3 bases, with 12 bases separating them. CDR3 bases: TGTGCCAGCAGGACAGGTTTTAACTACGAGCAGTACTTC. This gives the protein CASRTGFNYEQYF.

About this clone itself: This same CDR3 is encoded by further DNA sequences in the sample. The chain joins TRBV5-4 to TRBJ1-1, with D unclear. CDR3 length: 12 residues. V was clipped by 2 bases and J by 1 base, with 3 bases between them. Germline CDR1 and CDR2: SGHNT and YYREEE (reference sequence). The CDR3 region is CASSFANTEAFF. The CDR3 region has the DNA TGTGCCAGCAGCTTTGCGAACACTGAAGCTTTCTTT.

The chain is built from TRBV10-2 and TRBJ2-7; D is ambiguous. The V gene's germline CDR1 is WSHSY and CDR2 SAAADI. Trimming cost V 8 bases and J 5 bases, with 13 bases left between them. This CDR3 region has 12 residues. The CDR3 protein is CASRSSFHEQYF. In nucleotides, the CDR3 is TGCGCCAGCCGATCCAGCTTCCACGAGCAGTACTTC.

This sequence joins TRBV5-1 and TRBJ2-3; 7 nucleotides line up with TRBD2. CDR3 length: 15 residues. The ends lost 0 bases at V and 4 bases at J; junction bases unmatched: 5. CDR1 is SGHRS, CDR2 YFSETQ, per germline. The CDR3 sequence: CASSLVGGGADTQYF. The CDR3 region has the DNA TGCGCCAGCAGCTTGGTCGGGGGAGGGGCAGATACGCAGTATTTT. Combining the CDR3 with reference TRBV5-1 and TRBJ2-3 gives the whole variable domain KAGVTQTPRYLIKTRGQQVTLSCSPISGHRSVSWYQQTPGQGLQFLFEYFSETQRNKGNFPGRFSGRQFSNSRSEMNVSTLELGDSALYLCASSLVGGGADTQYFGPGTRLTVL.

J is TRBJ2-2 and V is TRBV28, with D possibly being TRBD1 or TRBD2 (5 bases each). Between the trimmed V and J ends, which lost 1 base and 4 bases, there was a span of 7 bases. CDR1 MDHEN and CDR2 SYDVKM come from the germline V gene. The CDR3 contains 14 residues. This CDR3 reads CASSLLRGTGELFF. CDR3 DNA: TGTGCCAGCAGTTTATTGAGGGGCACCGGGGAGCTGTTTTTT.

The chain couples TRBV11-2 to TRBJ2-7; a weak D match, TRBD2 (7 bases). The CDR3 is made up of 14 amino acids. The ends were cut back, 5 bases at V and 5 bases at J, with 16 bases in the middle. Germline V gene sequence: CDR1 SGHAT, CDR2 FQNNGV. For the CDR3, the DNA is TGTGCCAGCAGCGCTGATGGGGGGGCCAACGAGCAGTACTTC. It translates to CASSADGGANEQYF.

The rearrangement uses TRBV6-5 and TRBJ1-6; 11 nucleotides line up with TRBD1. CDR1 is MNHEY, CDR2 SVGAGI, per germline. V lost 5 bases and J lost 10; bases outside the gene matches: 4. The CDR3 totals 14 residues. The CDR3 region is CASSGTGGQSPLHF. CDR3 nucleotides: TGTGCCAGCAGTGGGACAGGGGGTCAGTCACCCCTCCACTTT.

The rearrangement links TRBV6-1 to TRBJ1-2, with D perhaps TRBD1 (6 bases). Trimming cost V 7 bases and J 2 bases, with 17 bases left between them. Looked up from germline, CDR1 is MNHNS and CDR2 is SASEGT. The CDR3 runs 15 residues. As DNA, the CDR3 is TGTGCCAGCACCCGCTACAGGGAGGCAAACTATGGCTACACCTTC. Translated: CASTRYREANYGYTF.

The chain uses TRBV9 and TRBJ2-2; no reliable D call. Trimming pared 4 bases from V and 4 bases from J, leaving 11 bases between. Germline V gene data show CDR1 as SGDLS and CDR2 as YYNGEE. The CDR3 sequence is 14 residues long. CDR3 in DNA: TGTGCCAGCAGCCCTCAAAGTACCACCGGGGAGCTGTTTTTT. Protein: CASSPQSTTGELFF. The whole variable domain, remainder taken from reference TRBV9 and TRBJ2-2, is DSGVTQTPKHLITATGQRVTLRCSPRSGDLSVYWYQQSLDQGLQFLIQYYNGEERAKGNILERFSAQQFPDLHSELNLSSLELGDSALYFCASSPQSTTGELFFGEGSRLTVL.

The chain uses TRBV4-2 and TRBJ2-7; D not resolved. V was cut by 0 bases and J by 6 bases, with 12 bases left in between. The germline V gene has CDR1 LGHNA and CDR2 YNFKEQ. This CDR3 comprises 14 residues. The CDR3 loop reads CASSQEWLGFEQYF. As DNA, the CDR3 is TGTGCCAGCAGCCAAGAGTGGTTGGGTTTCGAGCAGTACTTC.

J is TRBJ1-5 and V is TRBV4-2; a weak D match, TRBD1 (6 bases). The CDR3 has 14 residues. The V gene's germline CDR1 is LGHNA and CDR2 YNFKEQ. V was pared by 0 bases and J by 9 bases, with 12 bases between. The DNA for the CDR3 is TGTGCCAGCAGCCAAGACGAGGGGGTTGGGCCCCAGCATTTT. It yields the protein CASSQDEGVGPQHF.

This rearrangement joins TRBV6-5 to TRBJ2-1; TRBD1 aligns across 8 bases. The CDR3 sequence is 13 residues long. Trimming cost V 8 bases and J 1 base; bases outside gene matches: 1. CDR1 is MNHEY and CDR2 is SVGAGI in the germline V gene. As DNA, the CDR3 is TGTGCCAGCCGGGACAGGTCCTACAATGAGCAGTTCTTC. Translated, it gives CASRDRSYNEQFF.

This CDR3 is CASSFWQDTGELFF. The CDR3 DNA follows: TGTGCCAGCAGTTTCTGGCAGGACACCGGGGAGCTGTTTTTT. The chain employs TRBV28 and TRBJ2-2; D is unclear. The CDR3 runs to 14 residues. The germline V gene encodes CDR1 MDHEN and CDR2 SYDVKM. Trimming shortened V by 3 bases and J by 3 bases, and 8 bases separated the two germline ends.

This clone was seen once. This chain uses TRBV29-1 with TRBJ2-1, with 8 bases matching TRBD1. V was pared by 5 bases and J by 9 bases, with 0 bases of the junction left unmatched. The CDR3 consists of 10 residues. Germline V lookup: CDR1 SQVTM, CDR2 ANQGSEA. The CDR3 sequence: CSVQGAEQFF. CDR3 bases: TGCAGCGTTCAGGGGGCTGAGCAGTTCTTC.

Comments on this clone: The junction and the germline gene differ at one end; a read error may be behind it. V is TRBV5-4 and J is TRBJ2-3, with D perhaps matching TRBD1 (5 bases). The germline CDR1 and CDR2 sequences are SGHNT and YYREEE (reference sequence). This CDR3 is 12 amino acids long. Written as DNA, the CDR3 is TGTGCCAGCAGCTTGGCCCAGGGCCACCCCCTTTTT. Its protein product is CASSLAQGHPLF.